The clone carrying this T cell receptor (beta chain) was observed a single time. The data derive from a study of control samples from healthy donors and cancer patients. The protocol was immunoSEQ multiplex PCR, while the TCRdb copy is restricted to in-frame clones and leaves out a portion. The repertoire holds about 220,000 clones, with just under 95% as singletons. Germline CDR1 and CDR2: SGHRS and YFSETQ. V lost 0 bases and J lost 4; bases outside the gene matches: 9. This CDR3 contains 17 residues. Sequenced material: blood. The clonotype was recovered from a middle-aged man in good health. The rearrangement joins TRBV5-1 to TRBJ2-5; the match to TRBD1 covers 10 bases. CDR3 sequence (DNA): TGCGCCAGCAGCTTGGCAGGGATTAGGACAGGGGGAGAGACCCAGTACTTC. As protein: CASSLAGIRTGGETQYF.